A single sample gave rise to the 5 T cell receptor beta chains below, sequenced in a study of post-analysis software for immune sequencing data. Unique molecular identifiers were carried by the TCR beta cDNA libraries. One entry per CDR3 protein results from TCRdb running MiXCR on the PCR reads. The table lists 450,000 to 700,000 distinct CDR3 sequences, roughly 40% of them singletons. These receptors' targets are unknown. Regarding the study as a whole: Controls had lower frequencies than patients of 4 or 5 TRBV segments, which included TRBV5-6, TRBV5-1 and TRBV20-1.

Sequencing was carried out using blood. These receptors all stem from a girl aged 10 to 17 with multiple sclerosis.

V gene TRBV9 combines with J gene TRBJ2-1; D is possibly TRBD2 (5 bases). The CDR3 contains 18 residues. V dropped 0 bases and J dropped 4 bases, with 20 bases sitting between them. Germline V gene data show CDR1 as SGDLS and CDR2 as YYNGEE. CDR3 protein: CASSVVGRGLEKYNEQFF. The CDR3 nucleotides are TGTGCCAGCAGCGTAGTAGGCCGCGGACTGGAGAAATACAATGAGCAGTTCTTC. The variable domain in full, completed from reference TRBV9 and TRBJ2-1, reads DSGVTQTPKHLITATGQRVTLRCSPRSGDLSVYWYQQSLDQGLQFLIQYYNGEERAKGNILERFSAQQFPDLHSELNLSSLELGDSALYFCASSVVGRGLEKYNEQFFGPGTRLTVL.

The chain combines TRBV12-3 or TRBV12-4 with TRBJ2-1, with 8 bases that match TRBD2. The CDR3 is 15 residues long. The J segment lost 7 bases and the V segment lost 6 bases, leaving 11 bases of the junction unmatched. CDR3 bases: TGTGCCAGCAGACTTATAAGCGGGGGTTTGAATGAGCAGTTCTTC. Translated: CASRLISGGLNEQFF.

J is TRBJ1-2 and V is TRBV7-9; 8 positions agree with TRBD1. J lost 4 bases, V lost 1 base, and 5 bases had no gene match. Germline CDR1 is SEHNR and CDR2 is FQNEAQ (reference sequence). The CDR3 is 15 amino acids. The CDR3, as DNA: TGTGCCAGCAGCTTAGGAGGGGACAGGAGCTATGGCTACACCTTC. Amino acids: CASSLGGDRSYGYTF.

The V and J genes are TRBV5-1 and TRBJ2-7; TRBD2 matches 9 bases. The CDR3 runs to 15 residues. V lost 0 bases to trimming and J lost 7 bases; unmatched junction nucleotides: 8. CDR1 is SGHRS, CDR2 YFSETQ, per germline. CDR3 residues: CASSLEVAGVGEQYF. In DNA, the CDR3 is TGCGCCAGCAGCTTGGAGGTAGCGGGAGTTGGGGAGCAGTACTTC.

The chain employs TRBV7-9 and TRBJ2-1; D is perhaps TRBD2 (6 bases). There are 15 residues in the CDR3. CDR1 is SEHNR, CDR2 FQNEAQ, per germline (reference sequence). The ends were cut back, 4 bases at V and 0 bases at J, with 10 bases in the middle. CDR3 protein: CASSSREVSYNEQFF. For the CDR3, the DNA is TGTGCCAGCAGCTCCAGGGAGGTCTCCTACAATGAGCAGTTCTTC. Filled out from reference TRBV7-9 and TRBJ2-1, the complete variable domain reads DTGVSQNPRHKITKRGQNVTFRCDPISEHNRLYWYRQTLGQGPEFLTYFQNEAQLEKSRLLSDRFSAERPKGSFSTLEIQRTEQGDSAMYLCASSSREVSYNEQFFGPGTRLTVL.